This T cell receptor beta chain was sequenced during a study of T cell responses to AZD1222 COVID-19 vaccine (TCRdb year 2021). With respect to the entire study: Because spike-specific TCR depth and breadth did not differ between the two schedules, AZD1222 recipients who got a second dose at roughly 4 weeks were pooled with those who got a second dose at roughly 12 weeks. TCR sequencing covered 230 or so trial participants: some 210 given two doses of AZD1222 and 26 given two doses of MenACWY control vaccine. Enrollment into the trials was organized by age into subgroups of 18-55, 56-69 and 70-plus years, and those subgroups contained roughly 160, 29 and 62 TCR-sequenced participants, respectively. Paper-wide results and their limitations: Because no day 14 peak-response samples were available, repertoires were characterized only after the peak T cell response. Reportedly, almost half of the unique spike-specific TCRs recognized epitopes lying outside the regions that are mutated in the B.1.351 and B.1.1.7 variants. A significant rise in spike-specific TCR breadth and depth was observed after two AZD1222 doses relative to day 0 and relative to MenACWY recipients. The whole spike protein was spanned by vaccine-associated CD4 TCRs, and dominant responses were seen in regions 160-218 and 743-854. Most participants were white British and females outnumbered males, and the authors suggested that clonal diversity may have been underestimated. Conclusions about previously exposed vaccinees are limited because only five to seven AZD1222 recipients were SARS-CoV-2 seropositive at baseline. The 56-69-year group was small, and its depth increase did not reach significance, likely because of low power.

The sample's time point, from its label and the paper: baseline before first vaccination. Vaccinee samples were obtained from the UK trials COV001 and COV002, which included a single-blind randomized controlled phase 2/3 trial of AZD1222 (ChAdOx1 nCoV-19) in healthy adults. For TCRbeta chain sequencing, PBMC samples were collected from trial participants at day 0 and at day 28 after the second dose. On this clone: Its antigen specificity is not known. Base qualities are missing; no much larger clone stands one base away.

The CDR3 regions of human TCRbeta chains were analyzed by immunosequencing. The original methods were these. TCRs in the repertoires were compared against a reference library of SARS-CoV-2-specific TCRs that had been generated with the MIRA antigen-specificity platform. Breadth was defined as the fraction of unique TCRs that were SARS-CoV-2-associated. Depth was defined as the fraction of total T cells that were SARS-CoV-2-associated. Using the MIRA data, every spike-specific TCR was mapped to the spike region that the TCR reacted to and assigned to either a CD4 or a CD8 class. Log10-transformed breadth and depth values were compared by one-way ANOVA with Sidak's multiple comparisons tests. Entries here come from immuneACCESS through TCRdb and include only in-frame sequences with V and J called. Some clones fail to appear in such tables; in the studies checked, an unresolved V gene covers under half of the shortfall, and the cause of the remainder is unknown. V and J calls and clone size are as listed in that table; D and trimming were resolved from the DNA. This sample has more than 100,000 clones in its table, and 80% to 90% of those were observed once. About 3% of the sample goes to the ten largest clones.

The germline V gene (reference sequence) yields SGHNT for CDR1 and YYREEE for CDR2. Including cysteine and phenylalanine, the CDR3 has 14 amino acids. Only CDR3 DNA remains: 42 bases, in frame from the first base. Germline trimming: 3 bases from V, 4 bases from J; junction bases outside gene matches: 6. Source: peripheral blood, taken on day 0 of AZD1222 vaccination. The receptor chain draws on TRBV5-4 and TRBJ1-1; the central 7 bases match TRBD1. The TCR originated in an adult in good health. The CDR3 amino acid sequence is: CASSSRQGVTEAFF. The DNA is as follows: TGTGCCAGCAGCTCTAGACAGGGCGTCACTGAAGCTTTCTTT.